Included here is one TCR beta chain sequence, with context. There is no known antigen for this receptor. Base qualities are not provided; no much larger clone lies one nucleotide away. Sequencing of the TRB variable region was done with the immunoSEQ hsTCRB v3.0 assay at survey level resolution. The target sequencing depth for TRB was about 35,000-50,000 T-cell genomes per sample. An Illumina MiSeq with a v3 150-cycle kit was used to sequence the pooled TRB libraries. Regarding the original processing steps: Repertoire analysis ran in R within a reproducible Nextflow workflow covering QC, data transformation and analysis. LymphoSeq2, an R package for AIRR-Seq data exploration, was used to implement custom analyses. A handful of samples that produced fewer than 5000 total TRB sequences were removed, so 190 or so HIV repertoires were analyzed. Among the roughly 200 retained HIV repertoires, some 60 were collected before ART initiation and 129 after ART initiation. Each repertoire was downsampled to 5000 TRB nucleotide sequences, and summary statistics were averaged across 100 downsampling iterations. Only TRB sequences with CDR3 regions of at least seven amino acids were retained for analysis. Diversity was measured with a Shannon entropy-derived clonality score and the Gini coefficient. In the repertoire networks, any two of the top 5000 CDR3 amino acid sequences were linked whenever the two sequences differed by an edit distance of one. For TRB CDR3 amino acid sequences, GLIPH2 was used to predict antigen specificity groups and MHC restriction. To flag known associations with CMV, EBV, HIV or tissue antigens, CDR3 amino acid sequences were compared against VDJdb and McPAS-TCR. Pre-ART, post-ART and control groups were compared with Wilcoxon signed-rank tests and Holm-Bonferroni correction. TCRdb obtained this table from immuneACCESS and retained in-frame rearrangements with V and J assigned. These tables miss some clones; where compared with another copy, unresolved V genes account for less than half of the shortfall, and the remainder is unexplained. The V and J calls and clone size were taken over from that table, and D and trimming were inferred from the DNA. Recorded for this sample are 14,000 or so clones; 80% to 90% of them occurred a single time. The top ten clonotypes cover 7.2% of the sample.

This sample was included in a study of long-term antiretroviral therapy in people with HIV (dated by TCRdb to 2021 to 2024). About the investigation overall: The earliest samples were collected about a decade before the 2015 WHO recommendation for immediate ART, when ART was typically delayed until CD4 counts fell. A retrospective serial study tested whether changes in peripheral blood TRB repertoire composition and diversity were associated with ART initiation and durable HIV suppression. A total of 150 to 200 cryopreserved PBMC samples came from 25 to 30 adults with confirmed HIV infection and were collected serially over a mean of around 6 years (range 1-12). Among the 25 to 30 participants with HIV, eleven to twelve were female. No cross-contamination during QIAcube processing turned up in test extractions that ran a monoclonal T-cell line alongside 33 polyclonal samples.

Overall study results and their limits: ART initiation was associated with a significant increase in TRB diversity, but diversity stayed significantly below transplant donor controls even after long-term ART. Since PBMC availability was limited, sequencing covered only the TCR beta chain, with no alpha chain pairing. CDR3 length ranges in HIV repertoires were narrower than in controls, and network structure suggested an antigen-experienced repertoire with only a slight naive shift after ART. Inferences about post-ART repertoire changes are limited because no data were available on ART adherence, viral resistance or therapy changes. Because cell numbers in pre-ART samples were limited, unsorted PBMC were profiled instead of sorted CD4+ and CD8+ T cells. Samples dated from about 2003 to 2018, and the ART regimens used may be less effective than current ones. Expanded TRB clones identified before ART initiation dominated the repertoire at all time points, although this dominance fluctuated and declined in many PLHIV after ART.

The CDR3 runs 14 residues from the cysteine to the phenylalanine. Left in the record is the CDR3 DNA by itself, 42 bases read in frame from the first base. V trim: 6 bases; J trim: 2 bases; unmatched bases: 7. CDR1 and CDR2, looked up from the germline V gene, are MDHEN and SYDVKM. Participants were included only if at least one PBMC sample before ART initiation and at least two post-ART samples were available. Treatment was received in the United States of America by all participants with HIV. Before DNA extraction, cryopreserved samples containing 1-10 million PBMC were thawed and washed. At the time of the earliest PBMC sample for each participant with HIV, ages ranged from 23 to 54 years. PBMC samples from each participant spanned 1-4 timepoints before ART initiation and 2-8 timepoints after ART initiation, with a median of 7 samples. For every participant, serial HIV viral load, CD4+ T-cell count, ART history and demographic data were obtained. Genomic DNA was extracted from unsorted PBMC with a Qiagen kit on a QIAcube, with processing performed in batches of 12 samples.

In this chain, TRBV28 is recombined with TRBJ2-7, with 7 bases aligning to TRBD2. The sequence was obtained from a young man with HIV. The sequenced sample was unsorted PBMCs, obtained 0.4 years after starting antiretroviral therapy. The DNA reads as follows: TGTGCCAGCAGACCGGGACTAACAGCCTACGAGCAGTACTTC. Translated, it reads CASRPGLTAYEQYF.